This TCR beta chain appears in the sequencing data of a study of OX40 agonist ivuxolimab in advanced cancers. About the study: The patients received agonistic anti-OX40 (CD134) antibody ivuxolimab. Intravenous ivuxolimab at 0.01 to 10 mg/kg was given to patients every 2 weeks. Antecedent anti-PD-1, anti-PD-L1 or anti-CTLA-4 therapy was permissible, with about 40% having received some.

Profiled with immunoSEQ multiplex PCR; TCRdb holds only in-frame clones, not every one. The table includes tens of thousands of clones, about 85% detected once. Sampling of blood occurred at baseline, cycle 4 day 1, and cycle 7 day 1. V was shortened by 5 bases and J by 4 bases, with 14 bases between the two germline ends. The V gene's germline CDR1 is SEHNR and CDR2 FQNEAQ (reference sequence). This CDR3 has 14 amino acids. The sample consisted of CD4+ or CD8+ T cells sorted from blood, taken in a trial of the OX40 agonist ivuxolimab. The clonotype originates from an adult with an advanced solid tumor such as melanoma, head and neck, liver or kidney cancer. The chain has TRBV7-9 and TRBJ1-2; tentatively, D is TRBD1 (5 bases). The CDR3 spells CASSPGGIVYGYTF. The CDR3 nucleotides are TGTGCCAGCAGCCCCGGGGGGATTGTCTATGGCTACACCTTC.